This T cell receptor beta chain is drawn from a study of cytomegalovirus exposure and HLA in healthy donors. Details on this clone: The antigen is undetermined.

Points from the study as a whole: In vitro work confirmed that three CMV-associated chains recognize CMV antigens.

Germline values: CDR1 SQVTM, CDR2 ANQGSEA. The length of the CDR3 is 17 residues. J gave up 4 bases and V 4 bases, and 8 bases lay outside the gene matches. Libraries were prepared by immunoSEQ multiplex PCR; TCRdb keeps only in-frame clonotypes and omits some of them. The table has 150,000 or so clones, 80% to 85% seen once. This clonotype was obtained from a man aged 25 to 45 in good health and CMV-seropositive. This chain uses TRBV29-1 with TRBJ2-2, with TRBD2 matching over 14 bases. Source material: PBMCs. The CDR3 DNA reads as TGCAGCGTTGTCGGGACTAGCGGGAGTCAGGCCACCGGGGAGCTGTTTTTT. It is translated as CSVVGTSGSQATGELFF.